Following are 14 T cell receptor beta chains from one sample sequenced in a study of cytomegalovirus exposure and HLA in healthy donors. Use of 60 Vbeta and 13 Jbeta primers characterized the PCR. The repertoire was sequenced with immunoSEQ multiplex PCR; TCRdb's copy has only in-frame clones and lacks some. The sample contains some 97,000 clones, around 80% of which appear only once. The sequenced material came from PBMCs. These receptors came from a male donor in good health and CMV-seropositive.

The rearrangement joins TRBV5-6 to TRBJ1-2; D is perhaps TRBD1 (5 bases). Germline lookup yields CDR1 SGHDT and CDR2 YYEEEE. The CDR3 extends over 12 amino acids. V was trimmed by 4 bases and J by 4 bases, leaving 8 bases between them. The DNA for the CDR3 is TGTGCCAGCAGCCAGGGTCGCTATGGCTACACCTTC. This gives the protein CASSQGRYGYTF.

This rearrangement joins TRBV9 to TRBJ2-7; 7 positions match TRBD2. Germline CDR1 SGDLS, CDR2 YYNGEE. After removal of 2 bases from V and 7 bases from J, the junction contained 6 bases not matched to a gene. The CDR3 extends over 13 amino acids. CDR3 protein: CASSVGGVEEQYF. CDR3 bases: TGTGCCAGCAGCGTGGGAGGGGTGGAGGAGCAGTACTTC.

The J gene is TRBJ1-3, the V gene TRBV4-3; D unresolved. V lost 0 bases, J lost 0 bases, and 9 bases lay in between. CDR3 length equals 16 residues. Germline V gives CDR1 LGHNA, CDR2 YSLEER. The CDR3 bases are TGCGCCAGCAGCCAAGATTTTAGGAGCTCTGGAAACACCATATATTTT. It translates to CASSQDFRSSGNTIYF.

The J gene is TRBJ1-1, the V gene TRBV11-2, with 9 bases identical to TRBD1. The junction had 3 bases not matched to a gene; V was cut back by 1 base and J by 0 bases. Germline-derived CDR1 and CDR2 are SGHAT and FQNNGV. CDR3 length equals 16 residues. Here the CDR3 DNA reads TGTGCCAGCAGCTTAGGGACAGGGGTCATGAACACTGAAGCTTTCTTT. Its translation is CASSLGTGVMNTEAFF.

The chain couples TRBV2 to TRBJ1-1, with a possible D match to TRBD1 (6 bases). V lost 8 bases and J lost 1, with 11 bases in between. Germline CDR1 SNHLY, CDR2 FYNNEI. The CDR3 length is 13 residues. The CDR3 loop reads CASHREKNTEAFF. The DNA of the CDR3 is TGTGCCAGCCACAGGGAAAAGAACACTGAAGCTTTCTTT.

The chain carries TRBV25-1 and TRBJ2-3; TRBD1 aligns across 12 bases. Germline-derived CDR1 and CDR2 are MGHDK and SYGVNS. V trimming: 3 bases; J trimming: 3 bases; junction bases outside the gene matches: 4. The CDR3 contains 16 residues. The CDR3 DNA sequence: TGTGCCAGCAGTGATCCGGGACAGGGGGCTACAGATACGCAGTATTTT. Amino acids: CASSDPGQGATDTQYF.

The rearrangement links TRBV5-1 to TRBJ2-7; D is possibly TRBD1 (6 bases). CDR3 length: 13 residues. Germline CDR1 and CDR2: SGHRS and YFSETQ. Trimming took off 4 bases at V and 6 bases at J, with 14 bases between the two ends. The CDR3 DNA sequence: TGCGCCAGCAGCCCATTAACAGGGTGCGAGCAGTACTTC. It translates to CASSPLTGCEQYF.

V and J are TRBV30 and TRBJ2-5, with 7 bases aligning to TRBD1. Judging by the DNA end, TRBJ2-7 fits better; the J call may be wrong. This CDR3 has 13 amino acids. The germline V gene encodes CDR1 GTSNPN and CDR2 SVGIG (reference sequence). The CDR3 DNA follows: TGTGCCTGGACCAGGGGGAGTGCCTACGAGCAGTACTTC. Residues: CAWTRGSAYEQYF.

CDR3 amino acids: CASSFMREAFF. In nucleotides, the CDR3 is TGTGCCAGCAGCTTTATGAGAGAAGCTTTCTTT. This chain links TRBV7-2 with TRBJ1-1; D unclear. Trimming shortened V by 3 bases and J by 8 bases, and 7 bases separated the two germline ends. Germline assignment: CDR1 SGHTA and CDR2 FQGNSA. CDR3 size: 11 residues.

CDR3 nucleotide sequence: TGTGCCAGCAATAGACAGGGAGAAGGATCACCCCTCCACTTT. Its translation is CASNRQGEGSPLHF. The chain couples TRBV7-2 to TRBJ1-6, with 7 bases lining up with TRBD1. The CDR3 runs to 14 residues. Trimming took 7 bases from V and 10 from J; bases not matched to a gene: 10. Germline V gives CDR1 SGHTA, CDR2 FQGNSA.

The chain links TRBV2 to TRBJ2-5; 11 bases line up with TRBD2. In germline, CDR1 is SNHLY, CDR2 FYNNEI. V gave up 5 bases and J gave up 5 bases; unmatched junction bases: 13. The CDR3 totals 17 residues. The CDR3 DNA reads TGTGCCAGCAGTCCTGGGACTAGCGGTTGGGGGGGGGAGACCCAGTACTTC. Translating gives CASSPGTSGWGGETQYF. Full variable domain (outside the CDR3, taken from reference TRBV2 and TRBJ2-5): EPEVTQTPSHQVTQMGQEVILRCVPISNHLYFYWYRQILGQKVEFLVSFYNNEISEKSEIFDDQFSVERPDGSNFTLKIRSTKLEDSAMYFCASSPGTSGWGGETQYFGPGTRLLVL.

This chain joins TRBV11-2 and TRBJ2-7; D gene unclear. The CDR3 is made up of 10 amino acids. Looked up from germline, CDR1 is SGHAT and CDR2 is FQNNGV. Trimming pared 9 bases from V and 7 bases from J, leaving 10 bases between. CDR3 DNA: TGTGCCAGTGTCTGTCGGGAGCAGTACTTC. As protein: CASVCREQYF.

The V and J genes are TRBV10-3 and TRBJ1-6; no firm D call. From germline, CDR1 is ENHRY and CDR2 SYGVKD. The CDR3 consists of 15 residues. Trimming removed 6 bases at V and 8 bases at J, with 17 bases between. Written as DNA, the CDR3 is TGTGCCATCAGGCCGAACCTTGATAGAGATTCACCCCTCCACTTT. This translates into CAIRPNLDRDSPLHF.

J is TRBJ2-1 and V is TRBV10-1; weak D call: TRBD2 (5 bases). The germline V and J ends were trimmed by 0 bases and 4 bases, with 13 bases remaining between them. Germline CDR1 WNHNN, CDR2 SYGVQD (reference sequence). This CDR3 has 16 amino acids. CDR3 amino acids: CASSESRGNSYNEQFF. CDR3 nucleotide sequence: TGCGCCAGCAGTGAGTCGCGAGGGAACTCTTACAATGAGCAGTTCTTC.